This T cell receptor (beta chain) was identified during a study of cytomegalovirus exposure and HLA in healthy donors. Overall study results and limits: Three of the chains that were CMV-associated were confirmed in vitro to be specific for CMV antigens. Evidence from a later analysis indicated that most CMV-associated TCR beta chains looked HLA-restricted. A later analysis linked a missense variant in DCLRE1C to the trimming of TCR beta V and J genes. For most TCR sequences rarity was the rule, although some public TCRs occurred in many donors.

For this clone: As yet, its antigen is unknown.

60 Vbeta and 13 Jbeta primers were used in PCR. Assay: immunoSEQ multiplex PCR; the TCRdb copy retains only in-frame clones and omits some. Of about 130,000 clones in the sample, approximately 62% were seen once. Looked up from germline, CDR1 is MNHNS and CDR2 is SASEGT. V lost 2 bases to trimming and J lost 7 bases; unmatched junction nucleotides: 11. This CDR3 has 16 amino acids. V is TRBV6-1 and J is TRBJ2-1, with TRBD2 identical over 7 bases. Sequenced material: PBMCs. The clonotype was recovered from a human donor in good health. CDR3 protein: CASSELGHERGNEQFF. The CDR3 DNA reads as TGTGCCAGCAGTGAATTAGGGCATGAGCGGGGTAATGAGCAGTTCTTC.